The 19 T cell receptor beta chains given below trace back to one sample, sequenced in a study of blood T cells in healthy people across ages. Alongside a J-beta primer mix, a sample-barcoded 5' primer served in a second PCR lasting about 6 to 12 cycles. TCRdb re-derived calls from the 5' RACE reads in MiXCR, one entry per CDR3 protein. Altogether about 680,000 distinct CDR3 sequences are present, around half being singletons, with the ten largest covering roughly 34%. Sequences were obtained from blood. All receptors come from a woman aged 60 to 75 in good health.

V usage is TRBV15 and J usage is TRBJ2-2; 7 bases align to TRBD1. Germline CDR1 and CDR2: LNHNV and YYDKDF (reference sequence). V was clipped by 4 bases and J by 5 bases; unmatched bases: 10. This CDR3 is 16 amino acids long. CDR3 DNA: TGTGCCACCAGCACAACAGGGGAAGTAGCTACCGGGGAGCTGTTTTTT. It encodes CATSTTGEVATGELFF. The full variable domain, its missing parts supplied by reference TRBV15 and TRBJ2-2, is DAMVIQNPRYQVTQFGKPVTLSCSQTLNHNVMYWYQQKSSQAPKLLFHYYDKDFNNEADTPDNFQSRRPNTSFCFLDIRSPGLGDTAMYLCATSTTGEVATGELFFGEGSRLTVL.

V usage is TRBV15 and J usage is TRBJ2-4, with TRBD1 matching over 7 bases. Germline loops: CDR1 LNHNV, CDR2 YYDKDF (reference sequence). J lost 2 bases, V lost 2 bases, and 9 bases had no gene match. CDR3 length: 17 amino acids. CDR3 in amino acids: CATSRPDRRGSKNIQYF. The CDR3 DNA is TGTGCCACCAGCAGACCGGACAGGCGTGGGTCCAAAAACATTCAGTACTTC. The variable domain in full, with the rest retrieved from reference TRBV15 and TRBJ2-4, is DAMVIQNPRYQVTQFGKPVTLSCSQTLNHNVMYWYQQKSSQAPKLLFHYYDKDFNNEADTPDNFQSRRPNTSFCFLDIRSPGLGDTAMYLCATSRPDRRGSKNIQYFGAGTRLSVL.

This clonotype was observed a handful of times. The chain joins TRBV29-1 to TRBJ1-4; no clear D gene. The CDR3 totals 14 residues. Germline lookup yields CDR1 SQVTM and CDR2 ANQGSEA. Trimming took off 6 bases at V and 6 bases at J, with 17 bases between the two ends. CDR3: CSVVRGMGDEKLFF. CDR3 DNA sequence: TGCAGCGTCGTCAGAGGGATGGGCGATGAAAAACTGTTTTTT.

The J gene is TRBJ2-2, the V gene TRBV19, with D possibly matching TRBD1 (5 bases). The CDR3 totals 14 residues. Germline CDR1 and CDR2: LNHDA and SQIVND (reference sequence). V lost 8 bases to trimming and J lost 5 bases, with 15 bases between them. The CDR3 here is CASSPQGGTGELFF. The CDR3 DNA reads as TGTGCCAGTTCTCCCCAGGGCGGAACCGGGGAGCTGTTTTTT.

The CDR3 reads CASGFRDSNYGYTF. CDR3 DNA: TGTGCCAGCGGTTTTAGGGACAGCAACTATGGCTACACCTTC. This chain connects TRBV7-2 to TRBJ1-2; 7 bases line up with TRBD1. V gave up 8 bases and J gave up 2 bases; unmatched junction bases: 8. The germline V gene encodes CDR1 SGHTA and CDR2 FQGNSA. CDR3 length: 14 amino acids.

V gene TRBV7-8 combines with J gene TRBJ2-7, with no clear D. V shed 3 bases and J shed 5 bases, with 5 bases lying between them. Germline V gene sequence: CDR1 SGHVS, CDR2 FQNEAQ. This CDR3 comprises 11 residues. The CDR3: CASSFHNEQYF. In nucleotides, the CDR3 is TGTGCCAGCAGCTTCCATAACGAGCAGTACTTC. The full variable domain, completed using reference TRBV7-8 and TRBJ2-7, is GAGVSQSPRYKVAKRGQDVALRCDPISGHVSLFWYQQALGQGPEFLTYFQNEAQLDKSGLPSDRFFAERPEGSVSTLKIQRTQQEDSAVYLCASSFHNEQYFGPGTRLTVT.

This chain links TRBV28 with TRBJ2-7; D not certain. TRBJ2-4 matches the DNA end more closely, so the J call is doubtful. In germline, CDR1 is MDHEN, CDR2 SYDVKM. The CDR3 length is 13 residues. CDR3 in amino acids: CASSLVGLNIQYF. The CDR3 region has the DNA TGTGCCAGCAGTTTGGTGGGTCTGAACATTCAGTACTTC.

This clonotype was counted a few times. The rearrangement uses TRBV7-2 and TRBJ2-3; 10 bases agree with TRBD2. The CDR3 is 16 amino acids. The germline gives CDR1 SGHTA, CDR2 FQGNSA. V was pared by 7 bases and J by 0 bases, with 7 bases of the junction left unmatched. The CDR3 region has the DNA TGTGCCAGCAACCGACTAGCGGGCCGAAGCACAGATACGCAGTATTTT. Its translation is CASNRLAGRSTDTQYF.

The chain joins TRBV25-1 to TRBJ2-1; TRBD2 matches at 10 bases. The CDR3 is 16 amino acids. The junction had 9 bases not matched to a gene; V was cut back by 4 bases and J by 6 bases. Germline V gene lookup returns CDR1 MGHDK and CDR2 SYGVNS. CDR3 region: CASSAGSGRVLNEQFF. The DNA for the CDR3 is TGTGCCAGCAGTGCCGGCAGCGGGAGGGTCCTCAATGAGCAGTTCTTC.

This clonotype has more than one count but fewer than ten. The chain is built from TRBV29-1 and TRBJ2-5, with unresolved D. Germline V lookup: CDR1 SQVTM, CDR2 ANQGSEA. The CDR3 has 12 residues. Trimming shortened V by 6 bases and J by 0 bases, and 8 bases separated the two germline ends. The CDR3 DNA follows: TGCAGCGTCCTGGGGTACCAAGAGACCCAGTACTTC. Encoded protein: CSVLGYQETQYF.

This clonotype was counted only a few times. The rearrangement joins TRBV5-6 to TRBJ2-7; D is undetermined. The CDR3 totals 17 residues. Trimming shortened V by 4 bases and J by 4 bases, and 24 bases separated the two germline ends. Per germline, CDR1 SGHDT and CDR2 YYEEEE. The chain's CDR3 is CASSVSLEEVGRYEQYF. For the CDR3, the DNA is TGTGCCAGCAGCGTCTCACTTGAAGAGGTTGGGCGATACGAGCAGTACTTC.

The chain is built from TRBV6-6 and TRBJ2-1; D ambiguous. The CDR3 runs 15 residues. V was trimmed by 2 bases and J by 5 bases, leaving 13 bases between them. Per germline, CDR1 MNHNY and CDR2 SVGAGI (reference sequence). The CDR3 DNA is TGTGCCAGCAGTTACAGTAGGGCAGCCGACAATGAGCAGTTCTTC. This translates into CASSYSRAADNEQFF.

This chain joins TRBV7-6 and TRBJ2-5; maybe TRBD2 (5 bases). Germline V lookup: CDR1 SGHVS, CDR2 FNYEAQ. V gave up 1 base and J gave up 13 bases, with 10 bases separating them. The CDR3 totals 11 residues. The CDR3 is CASSLGRELYF. The CDR3 DNA reads as TGTGCCAGCAGCTTAGGCCGGGAACTGTACTTC.

About this clonotype: An end of the junction does not agree with germline; a read error may underlie this. The chain uses TRBV7-9 and TRBJ1-2; D uncertain. CDR1 SEHNR and CDR2 FQNEAQ come from the germline V gene (reference sequence). CDR3 length: 14 residues. Here the CDR3 DNA reads TGTGCCGGCAGCTCTGAGGGAAATAACTATGGCTACACCTTC. Its protein is CAGSSEGNNYGYTF. The full variable domain, in which reference TRBV7-9 and TRBJ1-2 provide the parts outside the CDR3, is DTGVSQNPRHKITKRGQNVTFRCDPISEHNRLYWYRQTLGQGPEFLTYFQNEAQLEKSRLLSDRFSAERPKGSFSTLEIQRTEQGDSAMYLCAGSSEGNNYGYTFGSGTRLTVV.

In this sample, this clonotype turned up a few times. The chain joins TRBV12-3 or TRBV12-4 to TRBJ2-1, with D possibly matching TRBD2 (5 bases). Deletions cut 4 bases from V and 1 base from J, with 11 bases between. The CDR3 consists of 15 residues. CDR3 residues: CASSSGWRSYNEQFF. CDR3 nucleotides: TGTGCCAGCAGTTCGGGGTGGAGGTCCTACAATGAGCAGTTCTTC.

This clonotype has a handful of counts. This may come from a read error, since a much larger clone is one base off. The chain is built from TRBV27 and TRBJ1-1; no clear D gene. The CDR3 runs to 13 residues. Germline-derived CDR1 and CDR2 are MNHEY and SMNVEV (reference sequence). Trimming removed 5 bases from V and 1 base from J, with 8 bases in between. The CDR3 sequence is CASSVTRNTEAFF. CDR3 coding DNA: TGTGCCAGCAGTGTAACGCGGAACACTGAAGCTTTCTTT.

This sequence joins TRBV7-2 and TRBJ1-1; weak D call: TRBD1 (5 bases). Germline CDR1 reads SGHTA; CDR2 reads FQGNSA. Trimming took off 3 bases at V and 2 bases at J, with 10 bases between the two ends. This CDR3 has 14 residues. The CDR3: CASSFKRGNTEAFF. CDR3 sequence (DNA): TGTGCCAGCAGCTTTAAAAGGGGAAACACTGAAGCTTTCTTT.

In its sample, this clonotype was seen a few times. The V and J genes are TRBV25-1 and TRBJ2-7; D not resolved. Trimming took off 3 bases at V and 7 bases at J, with 13 bases between the two ends. This CDR3 has 13 amino acids. In germline, CDR1 is MGHDK, CDR2 SYGVNS. CDR3 sequence: CASSDTAQREQYF. CDR3 bases: TGTGCCAGCAGTGATACCGCACAGAGGGAGCAGTACTTC.

The chain combines TRBV7-2 with TRBJ2-5; D is unresolved. Per germline, CDR1 SGHTA and CDR2 FQGNSA. V lost 2 bases and J 3 bases, leaving 7 bases between the germline ends. The CDR3 loop spans 13 amino acids. CDR3 DNA: TGTGCCAGCAGCTTACTCCTCGAAGAGACCCAGTACTTC. Protein sequence: CASSLLLEETQYF.